Presented here are 28 T cell receptor beta chains from one specimen sequenced in a study of graft-versus-host responses after intestinal transplantation. Profiled with immunoSEQ multiplex PCR; TCRdb holds only in-frame clones, not every one. The profile shows 90,000 to 150,000 clones, 80% to 95% of them singletons. No antigens are known for them. The specimen was unstimulated CD4+ T cells sorted from spleen or lymph node cells, collected before intestinal transplant. The source of these receptors is a human donor who received an intestinal transplant.

The chain carries TRBV5-6 and TRBJ2-7; D remains ambiguous. The CDR3 spans 12 residues. The V end lost 2 bases, the J end lost 1 base, and 4 bases lay between the germline ends. Germline V CDR1 and CDR2: SGHDT, YYEEEE. Written as DNA, the CDR3 is TGTGCCAGCAGCTTTACTTCCTACGAGCAGTACTTC. Translation gives CASSFTSYEQYF.

This chain links TRBV28 with TRBJ1-5; D is possibly TRBD1 (5 bases). Trimming removed 10 bases from V and 2 bases from J, with 12 bases in between. Germline lookup yields CDR1 MDHEN and CDR2 SYDVKM. The CDR3 is made up of 13 amino acids. The DNA for the CDR3 is TGTGCCATCACCCGGGACGGCAATCAGCCCCAGCATTTT. The encoded protein is CAITRDGNQPQHF.

This clone is a singleton in its sample. This chain connects TRBV4-2 to TRBJ2-3; 11 nucleotides agree with TRBD2. The trim removed 10 bases at V and 3 bases at J, leaving 6 bases unmatched. The length of the CDR3 is 14 residues. Per the germline V gene, CDR1 is LGHNA and CDR2 is YNFKEQ. The CDR3 here is CATLTSGKTDTQYF. In nucleotides, the CDR3 is TGTGCCACACTGACTAGCGGGAAAACAGATACGCAGTATTTT.

The gene calls are TRBV5-1 and TRBJ1-1; D perhaps matches TRBD1 (5 bases). There are 15 residues in the CDR3. With 2 bases removed from V and 1 base from J, the gap between germline ends came to 12 bases. CDR1 and CDR2 (germline): SGHRS, YFSETQ. Written as DNA, the CDR3 is TGCGCCAGCAGCTTCAGGGCCGCCCGGAACACTGAAGCTTTCTTT. Translation gives CASSFRAARNTEAFF.

The chain recombines TRBV7-8 with TRBJ1-2; TRBD1 is a possible D gene (6 bases). The CDR3 consists of 13 residues. The V gene lost 4 bases and the J gene lost 4 bases, with 10 bases spanning the gap. Germline loops: CDR1 SGHVS, CDR2 FQNEAQ. The DNA of the CDR3 is TGTGCCAGCAGCTATGGGGGCGCCTATGGCTACACCTTC. Protein: CASSYGGAYGYTF. Drawing the rest from reference TRBV7-8 and TRBJ1-2, the complete variable domain is GAGVSQSPRYKVAKRGQDVALRCDPISGHVSLFWYQQALGQGPEFLTYFQNEAQLDKSGLPSDRFFAERPEGSVSTLKIQRTQQEDSAVYLCASSYGGAYGYTFGSGTRLTVV.

J is TRBJ2-7 and V is TRBV7-3, with D possibly being TRBD2 (5 bases). V was clipped by 8 bases and J by 4 bases, with 18 bases between them. CDR1 SGHTA and CDR2 FQGTGA come from the germline V gene. CDR3 length: 14 amino acids. DNA of the CDR3: TGTGCCAGCGCCGCTCATTCCGGGGATTACGAGCAGTACTTC. This codes for CASAAHSGDYEQYF.

This chain connects TRBV5-1 to TRBJ1-2; TRBD1 matches at 9 bases. There are 17 residues in the CDR3. The V gene end was trimmed by 3 bases and the J gene end by 6 bases; junction bases not matched to a gene: 15. Per the germline V gene, CDR1 is SGHRS and CDR2 is YFSETQ. In DNA, the CDR3 is TGCGCCAGCAGCTCGACAATTACAGGGGGCGAATCGGATGGCTACACCTTC. This codes for CASSSTITGGESDGYTF.

The J gene is TRBJ2-5, the V gene TRBV30; D possibly uses TRBD1 or TRBD2 (6 bases each). The V gene's germline CDR1 is GTSNPN and CDR2 SVGIG (reference sequence). The V gene lost 3 bases and the J gene lost 5 bases, with 10 bases spanning the gap. The CDR3 is made up of 12 amino acids. The CDR3 sequence is CAWRGGGETQYF. CDR3 coding DNA: TGTGCCTGGAGGGGGGGCGGGGAGACCCAGTACTTC.

The genes are TRBV18 and TRBJ2-5; maybe TRBD2 (7 bases). The J call may be in error: the DNA end matches TRBJ2-7 better. Germline V gene sequence: CDR1 KGHSH, CDR2 LQKENI. CDR3 length equals 14 residues. This chain's CDR3 is CASSRGGGLYEQYF. The CDR3 coding sequence is TGTGCCAGCTCGAGAGGGGGGGGCCTCTACGAGCAGTACTTC.

The gene calls are TRBV7-3 and TRBJ2-4; 8 nucleotides match TRBD2. The V gene's germline CDR1 is SGHTA and CDR2 FQGTGA. The CDR3 sequence is 15 residues long. J was trimmed by 5 bases and V by 5 bases; bases with no gene match: 8. Here the CDR3 DNA reads TGTGCCAGCAGCAGCTCTCCGGGACTAGAAAACATTCAGTACTTC. It encodes CASSSSPGLENIQYF.

V gene TRBV5-1 combines with J gene TRBJ2-3; D is unclear. Germline V CDR1 and CDR2: SGHRS, YFSETQ. Trimming pared 4 bases from V and 1 base from J, leaving 19 bases between. The CDR3 is 17 amino acids. CDR3 in DNA: TGCGCCAGCAGCACCCAACTCCTGCCTGGCGGCACAGATACGCAGTATTTT. Translation gives CASSTQLLPGGTDTQYF.

The V and J genes are TRBV19 and TRBJ2-1, with D tentatively TRBD2 (5 bases). V lost 6 bases, J lost 0 bases, and 15 bases lay in between. CDR3 length: 16 amino acids. Germline CDR1 LNHDA, CDR2 SQIVND (reference sequence). The CDR3 sequence is CASRMSGSSSYNEQFF. The CDR3 coding sequence is TGTGCCAGTAGGATGAGTGGGAGTAGCTCCTACAATGAGCAGTTCTTC. Based on the CDR3 plus reference TRBV19 and TRBJ2-1, the full variable domain is DGGITQSPKYLFRKEGQNVTLSCEQNLNHDAMYWYRQDPGQGLRLIYYSQIVNDFQKGDIAEGYSVSREKKESFPLTVTSAQKNPTAFYLCASRMSGSSSYNEQFFGPGTRLTVL.

J is TRBJ2-5 and V is TRBV30; 9 nucleotides match TRBD1. V was clipped by 2 bases and J by 5 bases; unmatched bases: 6. CDR1 GTSNPN and CDR2 SVGIG come from the germline V gene (reference sequence). This CDR3 spans 14 amino acids. In DNA, the CDR3 is TGTGCCTGGAGTCTCTGGACAGGGGTGGAGACCCAGTACTTC. This encodes CAWSLWTGVETQYF.

This chain links TRBV9 with TRBJ2-5; D is perhaps TRBD1 (8 bases). This CDR3 is 14 amino acids long. V lost 4 bases and J lost 4, with 14 bases in between. Germline V gives CDR1 SGDLS, CDR2 YYNGEE. CDR3 bases: TGTGCCAGCAGCTCCACAGGGGGGGGAGAGACCCAGTACTTC. It specifies CASSSTGGGETQYF.

V is TRBV18 and J is TRBJ2-1, with TRBD2 matching over 10 bases. CDR1 is KGHSH, CDR2 LQKENI, per germline. The CDR3 totals 16 residues. The trim removed 2 bases at V and 5 bases at J, leaving 6 bases unmatched. The CDR3 DNA follows: TGTGCCAGCTCACCATCCGTAGGACTAGCGGACAATGAGCAGTTCTTC. Translating gives CASSPSVGLADNEQFF.

The chain recombines TRBV18 with TRBJ2-7; D gene uncertain. V lost 0 bases, J lost 2 bases, and 11 bases lay in between. CDR1 is KGHSH and CDR2 is LQKENI in the germline V gene. CDR3 length: 15 amino acids. The CDR3 nucleotides are TGTGCCAGCTCACCACCGTCGCGGCCACCCTACGAGCAGTACTTC. It translates to CASSPPSRPPYEQYF.

The chain links TRBV4-3 to TRBJ2-1; D is ambiguous. Germline V lookup: CDR1 LGHNA, CDR2 YSLEER. The V end was cut by 3 bases, the J end by 0 bases, with 18 bases between. CDR3 length: 18 residues. The CDR3 DNA follows: TGCGCCAGCAGCCACTCCCCTGGGGAAGTAGTCTCCTACAATGAGCAGTTCTTC. Translation gives CASSHSPGEVVSYNEQFF.

The chain joins TRBV6-5 to TRBJ1-2; no clear D gene. With 8 bases removed from V and 5 bases from J, the gap between germline ends came to 15 bases. Germline-derived CDR1 and CDR2 are MNHEY and SVGAGI. This CDR3 comprises 13 residues. In nucleotides, the CDR3 is TGTGCCAGCGGGATTTTCACCGGGTATGGCTACACCTTC. The encoded protein is CASGIFTGYGYTF.

The chain uses TRBV28 and TRBJ1-1, with unresolved D. The length of the CDR3 is 16 residues. Germline V gene data show CDR1 as MDHEN and CDR2 as SYDVKM. V gave up 4 bases and J gave up 0 bases, with 15 bases separating them. The CDR3 protein is CASSWRRQSLNTEAFF. CDR3 DNA: TGTGCCAGCAGTTGGAGGAGGCAGAGTTTGAACACTGAAGCTTTCTTT.

The V gene is TRBV10-3, the J gene TRBJ2-7; 7 nucleotides agree with TRBD2. Unmatched junction bases numbered 9, after V lost 3 bases and J lost 4 bases. The CDR3 is 15 amino acids. Germline CDR1 reads ENHRY; CDR2 reads SYGVKD. The CDR3 DNA reads as TGTGCCATCAGTGACCCCAGAGGGAGGGATTACGAGCAGTACTTC. Residues: CAISDPRGRDYEQYF.

The rearrangement joins TRBV29-1 to TRBJ2-7; D is tentatively TRBD1 or TRBD2 (5 bases each). Germline-derived CDR1 and CDR2 are SQVTM and ANQGSEA. Deletions cut 4 bases from V and 1 base from J, with 14 bases between. This CDR3 is built from 14 residues. The CDR3 bases are TGCAGCGTTGGAAGGGGAGTATCTTCCTACGAGCAGTACTTC. Protein sequence: CSVGRGVSSYEQYF.

For this clone: The same CDR3 is also encoded by other DNA sequences in this sample. J is TRBJ1-2 and V is TRBV20-1; D gene uncertain. From germline, CDR1 is DFQATT and CDR2 SNEGSKA (reference sequence). V was trimmed by 3 bases and J by 4 bases, leaving 6 bases between them. This CDR3 comprises 11 residues. CDR3 nucleotides: TGCAGTGCTAGGGGGAGCTATGGCTACACCTTC. It yields the protein CSARGSYGYTF.

CDR3 DNA: TGTGCCAGCAGCTTAGCACATCAGCCCCAGCATTTT. Protein: CASSLAHQPQHF. The V call is TRBV7-8, the J call TRBJ1-5; no firm D call. Germline V gene sequence: CDR1 SGHVS, CDR2 FQNEAQ. With 0 bases removed from V and 5 bases from J, the gap between germline ends came to 2 bases. This CDR3 is 12 amino acids long.

V is TRBV7-9 and J is TRBJ2-7, with D tentatively TRBD2 (5 bases). V shed 7 bases and J shed 4 bases, with 17 bases lying between them. The CDR3 has 14 residues. Germline CDR1 and CDR2: SEHNR and FQNEAQ (reference sequence). As DNA, the CDR3 is TGTGCCAGCACCACGAGGGAGCGTTTATACGAGCAGTACTTC. Protein product: CASTTRERLYEQYF.

The chain is built from TRBV5-1 and TRBJ2-7; 11 positions match TRBD2. Losses at the gene ends were 0 bases for V and 6 bases for J; bases not matched to a gene: 5. CDR3 size: 15 residues. Germline CDR1 SGHRS, CDR2 YFSETQ. As DNA, the CDR3 is TGCGCCAGCAGCTTGGAGCTAGCGGGAGGATCCGAGCAGTACTTC. This codes for CASSLELAGGSEQYF.

CDR3 residues: CASTGTSSGANVLTF. The CDR3 DNA reads TGCGCCAGCACTGGGACCTCCTCTGGGGCCAACGTCCTGACTTTC. V gene TRBV5-1 combines with J gene TRBJ2-6, with D possibly called TRBD1 or TRBD2 (5 bases each). Trimming removed 6 bases from V and 0 bases from J, with 10 bases in between. This CDR3 comprises 15 residues. Looked up from germline, CDR1 is SGHRS and CDR2 is YFSETQ.

Only one count was recorded for this clone. This chain joins TRBV18 and TRBJ2-7, with TRBD1 matching over 7 bases. Unmatched junction bases numbered 5, after V lost 4 bases and J lost 2 bases. The CDR3 is 14 amino acids. Germline CDR1 and CDR2: KGHSH and LQKENI. The CDR3 sequence is CASSLGTAPYEQYF. Written as DNA, the CDR3 is TGTGCCAGCTCACTCGGGACAGCACCCTACGAGCAGTACTTC.

This clone was found once. The CDR3 region is CASSLERPERQGGRNEQFF. DNA of the CDR3: TGTGCCAGCAGCTTAGAGCGCCCCGAACGACAGGGGGGACGCAATGAGCAGTTCTTC. The chain combines TRBV7-6 with TRBJ2-1; 9 bases agree with TRBD1. The CDR3 spans 19 residues. V shed 1 base, J shed 6 bases, and the junction held 16 bases outside the gene matches. Germline CDR1 SGHVS, CDR2 FNYEAQ.